This T cell receptor (beta chain) was identified during a study of T cell responses to AZD1222 COVID-19 vaccine. Overall study results and limits: Among those given AZD1222, only 5 to 7 were seropositive at baseline. White British ancestry dominated among donors, who included more females, and clonal diversity was possibly underestimated.

This table comes from immunoSEQ multiplex PCR, and its TCRdb copy is limited to in-frame clones, with some not included. This table has over 65,000 clones, approximately 90% appearing once. The CDR3 length is 16 residues. Germline CDR1 reads SNHLY; CDR2 reads FYNNEI. Comment on this clone: Its target is unknown. The junction departs from the called germline gene at one end, perhaps through a read error.

The J gene is TRBJ2-5, the V gene TRBV2, with D tentatively TRBD2 (5 bases). This clonotype was sampled from an adult in good health. Specimen: peripheral blood, collected on day 0 of AZD1222 vaccination. CDR3 sequence (DNA): TGTGCCAGCAGCGAAGATGCCTCTAGAAATGCGGGGACCCAGTACTTC. Protein sequence: CASSEDASRNAGTQYF.